The entry that follows covers one TCR beta chain sequence. Its specificity is unknown. Treatment given: some 20 received Ad26.COV2.S at low or high dose, single or two shots; 5 received placebo; per-sample allocation not given. Day 63 following the first vaccine or placebo injection was when the samples were taken. Libraries were prepared by immunoSEQ multiplex PCR; TCRdb keeps only in-frame clonotypes and omits some of them. This sample has about 420,000 clones, with more than 75% found just once. This CDR3 has 15 residues. Trimming pared 0 bases from V and 4 bases from J, leaving 13 bases between. Germline lookup yields CDR1 LGHDT and CDR2 YNNKEL (reference sequence). The data stem from a study of Ad26.COV2.S vaccination and SARS-CoV-2 variants. Across the study: Doses of Ad26.COV2.S were injected into muscle once or twice, 56 days apart.

Whole-study results and caveats: Substantial breadth was reportedly displayed by spike-specific CD8+ and CD4+ T cell responses after vaccination.

The chain is built from TRBV3-1 (or the pseudogene TRBV3-2) and TRBJ2-7; the D gene is possibly TRBD1 (5 bases). The receptor comes from a person aged 18-65 years who received the Ad26.COV2.S COVID-19 vaccine or a placebo. This specimen was peripheral blood, taken in a trial of Ad26.COV2.S vaccine versus placebo. CDR3 region: CASSQEADSFYEQYF. The CDR3 DNA reads as TGTGCCAGCAGCCAAGAAGCTGACAGTTTTTACGAGCAGTACTTC.